The 30 T cell receptor beta chains given below trace back to one sample, sequenced in a study of T cells in Graves' hyperthyroidism and ophthalmopathy. RNA transcripts yielded amplified TCR beta CDR3 regions. The study used the HTBI primer set for a first-round RT-PCR of the TCR CDR3. TCRdb fed the multiplex PCR reads into MiXCR, producing one record per CDR3 protein. The sample holds about 610,000 distinct CDR3 sequences; approximately 15% are singletons and the top ten take around 4.5%. Sample: blood. These receptors were taken from a woman in her 40s with Graves' ophthalmopathy.

Ten or more counts support this clonotype. This sequence joins TRBV12-3 or TRBV12-4 and TRBJ1-2, with D hard to call. CDR3 size: 14 residues. Trimming pared 2 bases from V and 3 bases from J, leaving 10 bases between. The CDR3 region has the DNA TGTGCCAGCAGTTTAAGCAGAGGCCACTATGGCTACACCTTC. This codes for CASSLSRGHYGYTF.

This clonotype was counted many times. This chain uses TRBV28 with TRBJ2-2, with no clear D. V was pared by 5 bases and J by 6 bases, with 19 bases between. The CDR3 has 16 amino acids. The germline V gene encodes CDR1 MDHEN and CDR2 SYDVKM. CDR3 in amino acids: CASSTKWVGTSGELFF. CDR3 sequence (DNA): TGTGCCAGCAGTACAAAGTGGGTAGGAACGTCCGGGGAGCTGTTTTTT.

This clonotype showed up many times. This chain connects TRBV28 to TRBJ2-7; 16 bases align to TRBD2. The CDR3 totals 20 residues. With 3 bases clipped from V and 2 bases from J, the junction kept 13 bases outside the gene matches. In germline, CDR1 is MDHEN, CDR2 SYDVKM. The CDR3 loop is CASSFWDLPGLAGGPYEQYF. CDR3 in DNA: TGTGCCAGCAGTTTTTGGGACCTCCCGGGACTAGCGGGAGGGCCCTACGAGCAGTACTTC.

This sequence joins TRBV12-3 or TRBV12-4 and TRBJ2-4; the D call may be TRBD1 or TRBD2 (6 bases each). The CDR3 spans 15 residues. Trimming left V 6 bases short and J 7 bases short, with 19 bases between. The CDR3 loop reads CASSPQGRGGNIQYF. The DNA for the CDR3 is TGTGCCAGCAGCCCGCAGGGGCGCGGAGGGAACATTCAGTACTTC.

The CDR3 sequence: CASRGQGNADTEAFF. CDR3 sequence (DNA): TGTGCCAGCAGGGGACAGGGGAATGCGGACACTGAAGCTTTCTTT. The genes are TRBV6-1 and TRBJ1-1, with 10 bases that match TRBD1. The V gene's germline CDR1 is MNHNS and CDR2 SASEGT. V shed 6 bases and J 3 bases; nucleotides not matched to a gene: 7. The CDR3 extends over 15 amino acids.

This clonotype has ten or more counts. The chain employs TRBV7-2 and TRBJ2-7; TRBD1 might be the D (5 bases). V was shortened by 2 bases and J by 9 bases, with 11 bases between the two germline ends. Looked up from germline, CDR1 is SGHTA and CDR2 is FQGNSA. The CDR3 sequence is 12 residues long. CDR3 DNA: TGTGCCAGCAGCTTACGGCAGGGCTGGCAGTACTTC. Translating gives CASSLRQGWQYF.

This clonotype has a count of ten or more. This chain joins TRBV4-1 and TRBJ1-2; a possible D gene is TRBD1 (5 bases). The CDR3 length is 14 residues. V dropped 0 bases and J dropped 8 bases, with 13 bases sitting between them. Germline lookup yields CDR1 MGHRA and CDR2 YSYEKL. The CDR3 DNA follows: TGCGCCAGCAGCCAAGATCCCCAGGGTTTAGGCTACACCTTC. Amino acid sequence: CASSQDPQGLGYTF.

Only a few counts were recorded for this clonotype. The chain joins TRBV28 to TRBJ2-7, with 10 bases identical to TRBD1. CDR1 is MDHEN and CDR2 is SYDVKM in the germline V gene. Trimming cost V 8 bases and J 4 bases; bases outside gene matches: 8. This CDR3 spans 14 amino acids. In DNA form, the CDR3 reads TGTGCCAGCCGTGAGGACAGGGGGGCGTACGAGCAGTACTTC. Protein sequence: CASREDRGAYEQYF.

This clonotype was picked up a small number of times. The J gene is TRBJ1-3, the V gene TRBV5-1, with D unresolved. The V and J ends lost 0 bases and 0 bases respectively, with 10 bases between them. The CDR3 spans 16 residues. Germline CDR1 reads SGHRS; CDR2 reads YFSETQ. This chain's CDR3 is CASSLDGRSSGNTIYF. The DNA of the CDR3 is TGCGCCAGCAGCTTGGACGGCAGGAGCTCTGGAAACACCATATATTTT.

This clonotype occurred many times. The chain links TRBV20-1 to TRBJ1-1; D is possibly TRBD1 (6 bases). The CDR3 has 16 amino acids. The V end lost 6 bases, the J end lost 1 base, and 21 bases lay between the germline ends. Germline V gene lookup returns CDR1 DFQATT and CDR2 SNEGSKA (reference sequence). The CDR3 spells CSATGQTVAWNTEAFF. Written as DNA, the CDR3 is TGCAGTGCCACCGGACAGACCGTAGCCTGGAACACTGAAGCTTTCTTT.

This clonotype was detected many times. One end of the junction fails to match germline, which may point to a read error. The rearrangement joins TRBV2 to TRBJ2-7; 11 nucleotides align to TRBD2. CDR1 and CDR2 from the germline V gene are SNHLY and FYNNEI. The CDR3 has 12 amino acids. CDR3 DNA sequence: TGTGCCAGCAGAAACCTTGGGACTAGCGGTAACTTC. Translation: CASRNLGTSGNF.

This clonotype was detected ten times or more. The rearrangement uses TRBV28 and TRBJ2-7, with 14 bases fitting TRBD2. CDR3 length: 17 amino acids. V trimming: 5 bases; J trimming: 7 bases; junction bases outside the gene matches: 13. The germline CDR1 and CDR2 sequences are MDHEN and SYDVKM. This CDR3 is CASSTPRLAGGLGEQYF. The CDR3 nucleotides are TGTGCCAGCAGTACGCCCCGACTAGCGGGAGGGCTAGGGGAGCAGTACTTC.

This clonotype was counted only a few times. The rearrangement uses TRBV6-1 and TRBJ2-7; D is perhaps TRBD1 (6 bases). The germline V gene has CDR1 MNHNS and CDR2 SASEGT. This CDR3 has 13 residues. The V and J ends lost 2 bases and 5 bases respectively, with 10 bases between them. CDR3 coding DNA: TGTGCCAGCAGTGAATCTTGGACAGACGAGCAGTACTTC. Translated, it gives CASSESWTDEQYF.

Many counts were recorded for this clonotype. This chain links TRBV7-9 with TRBJ2-7; D is unresolved. The germline gives CDR1 SEHNR, CDR2 FQNEAQ (reference sequence). The germline V and J ends were trimmed by 2 bases and 3 bases, with 11 bases remaining between them. This CDR3 comprises 14 residues. CDR3: CASSLQLKDYEQYF. DNA of the CDR3: TGTGCCAGCAGCTTACAATTGAAAGACTACGAGCAGTACTTC.

The sample holds many counts of this clonotype. The chain uses TRBV24-1 and TRBJ1-1; tentative D call: TRBD1 (5 bases). This CDR3 is built from 15 residues. Looked up from germline, CDR1 is KGHDR and CDR2 is SFDVKD. V was cut by 3 bases and J by 1 base, with 11 bases left in between. The CDR3 region has the DNA TGTGCCACCAGTGATCACAGGTTATGGAACACTGAAGCTTTCTTT. This gives the protein CATSDHRLWNTEAFF.

The V gene is TRBV5-1, the J gene TRBJ2-6; D remains unclear. Trimming took 2 bases from V and 4 from J, leaving 10 bases between them. CDR3 length: 15 residues. Germline lookup yields CDR1 SGHRS and CDR2 YFSETQ. CDR3 amino acids: CASSFTPSGANVLTF. The CDR3 region has the DNA TGCGCCAGCAGCTTCACCCCATCCGGGGCCAACGTCCTGACTTTC.

This clonotype came up many times. This chain links TRBV20-1 with TRBJ2-7; TRBD1 matches at 7 bases. V dropped 5 bases and J dropped 1; count of bases not matched to a gene: 14. CDR3 length: 16 amino acids. Per germline, CDR1 DFQATT and CDR2 SNEGSKA (reference sequence). CDR3 protein: CSASRGTAYVSYEQYF. The CDR3 DNA sequence: TGCAGTGCTTCAAGGGGGACAGCGTACGTTTCCTACGAGCAGTACTTC.

This clonotype was picked up many times. V and J are TRBV5-1 and TRBJ2-7; D could derive from TRBD1 or TRBD2 (5 bases each). The CDR3 contains 13 residues. Between the trimmed V and J ends, which lost 4 bases and 6 bases, there was a span of 14 bases. The V gene's germline CDR1 is SGHRS and CDR2 YFSETQ. The CDR3, as DNA: TGCGCCAGCAGCGCCGCCTCCGGGGCCGAGCAGTACTTC. Residues: CASSAASGAEQYF. The complete variable domain, with remaining parts taken from reference TRBV5-1 and TRBJ2-7, reads KAGVTQTPRYLIKTRGQQVTLSCSPISGHRSVSWYQQTPGQGLQFLFEYFSETQRNKGNFPGRFSGRQFSNSRSEMNVSTLELGDSALYLCASSAASGAEQYFGPGTRLTVT.

This clonotype was recorded many times. The chain has TRBV12-3 or TRBV12-4 and TRBJ2-7; D is ambiguous. The CDR3 contains 14 residues. Trimming took 6 bases from V and 2 from J, leaving 14 bases between them. The CDR3 nucleotides are TGTGCCAGCAGCCCCCGGACGGAGACCTACGAGCAGTACTTC. Encoded protein: CASSPRTETYEQYF.

For this clonotype: A read error may produce the germline difference seen at one junction end. The V and J genes are TRBV20-1 and TRBJ1-1, with 12 bases that match TRBD1. CDR3 size: 15 residues. The germline V gene has CDR1 DFQATT and CDR2 SNEGSKA (reference sequence). In DNA, the CDR3 is TGCAGTGCGTTTCCGGGACAGGGGGCCGGAACTGAAGCTTCCTTT. This sequence encodes CSAFPGQGAGTEASF.

At least ten counts were recorded for this clonotype. The V call is TRBV25-1, the J call TRBJ2-5; D might be TRBD1 (5 bases). CDR3 length: 13 amino acids. V gave up 2 bases and J gave up 5 bases, with 9 bases separating them. CDR1 is MGHDK, CDR2 SYGVNS, per germline. CDR3 bases: TGTGCCAGCAGTGAAGACAGTACCGAGACCCAGTACTTC. It specifies CASSEDSTETQYF.

This sequence joins TRBV12-3 or TRBV12-4 and TRBJ1-1; no clear D gene. Trimming cost V 6 bases and J 4 bases, with 12 bases left between them. CDR3 length: 13 residues. CDR3 nucleotides: TGTGCCAGCAGCGAACCACTGGGCACTGAAGCTTTCTTT. Translated: CASSEPLGTEAFF.

This clonotype was observed at least ten times. The rearrangement uses TRBV7-2 and TRBJ1-3, with TRBD1 matching 9 bases. The CDR3 totals 15 residues. V lost 6 bases and J lost 2; bases outside the gene matches: 5. Germline V gene sequence: CDR1 SGHTA, CDR2 FQGNSA. The chain's CDR3 is CASRQQGAAGNTIYF. As DNA, the CDR3 is TGTGCCAGCAGACAACAGGGGGCAGCTGGAAACACCATATATTTT.

This clonotype was recorded many times. The rearrangement joins TRBV28 to TRBJ2-5, with D unclear. Trimming left V 3 bases short and J 5 bases short, with 10 bases between. The CDR3 extends over 13 amino acids. Germline lookup yields CDR1 MDHEN and CDR2 SYDVKM. The CDR3 reads CASSFRALETQYF. The CDR3 DNA is TGTGCCAGCAGTTTCCGGGCTCTGGAGACCCAGTACTTC.

This clonotype was seen many times. V usage is TRBV12-5 and J usage is TRBJ1-1, with D uncertain. Germline V gene lookup returns CDR1 LGHNT and CDR2 FRNRAP. The CDR3 sequence is 18 residues long. V lost 2 bases to trimming and J lost 3 bases, with 22 bases between them. The CDR3 here is CASGLPTRGTVSDTEAFF. In DNA form, the CDR3 reads TGTGCTAGTGGTTTGCCCACAAGAGGTACGGTATCAGACACTGAAGCTTTCTTT.

As to this clonotype: This could be a read error, since a much larger clone is one nucleotide away. This chain connects TRBV30 to TRBJ1-1; D is possibly TRBD1 (5 bases). CDR1 is GTSNPN, CDR2 SVGIG, per germline (reference sequence). The CDR3 covers 12 residues. The V gene lost 4 bases and the J gene lost 8 bases, with 14 bases spanning the gap. CDR3 loop: CAWNPDKGEAFF. The CDR3 region has the DNA TGTGCCTGGAACCCGGACAAGGGGGAAGCTTTCTTT.

The V call is TRBV5-1, the J call TRBJ1-1; 7 positions agree with TRBD1. The trim removed 4 bases at V and 1 base at J, leaving 7 bases unmatched. This CDR3 region has 15 residues. Germline V lookup: CDR1 SGHRS, CDR2 YFSETQ. CDR3 nucleotide sequence: TGCGCCAGCAGCAGTACAGGGGACAGGAACACTGAAGCTTTCTTT. Residues: CASSSTGDRNTEAFF. Looking up the rest from reference TRBV5-1 and TRBJ1-1 gives the full variable domain: KAGVTQTPRYLIKTRGQQVTLSCSPISGHRSVSWYQQTPGQGLQFLFEYFSETQRNKGNFPGRFSGRQFSNSRSEMNVSTLELGDSALYLCASSSTGDRNTEAFFGQGTRLTVV.

This clonotype was seen repeatedly, ten times or more. The CDR3, as DNA: TGCGCCAACCGAACCGGGCAGAGCTACGAGCAGTACTTC. Protein: CANRTGQSYEQYF. V is TRBV5-1 and J is TRBJ2-7; no firm D call. Per germline, CDR1 SGHRS and CDR2 YFSETQ. This CDR3 contains 13 residues. V shed 9 bases and J shed 3 bases, with 16 bases lying between them.

This clonotype was seen at least ten times. Since no conserved phenylalanine or tryptophan closes the CDR3, a read error is the likely cause. The chain carries TRBV20-1 and TRBJ1-3, with 7 bases fitting TRBD1. The CDR3 totals 17 residues. Germline V gives CDR1 DFQATT, CDR2 SNEGSKA (reference sequence). Trimming at V came to 4 bases and at J to 0 bases, leaving 12 bases not matched to a gene. The CDR3 loop reads CSAKVRGTEVSGNTIYL. CDR3 DNA: TGCAGTGCTAAAGTTCGCGGGACAGAAGTCTCTGGAAACACCATATATCTT.

This clonotype was detected many times. This chain connects TRBV6-1 to TRBJ1-1; perhaps TRBD1 as D (6 bases). Germline V gives CDR1 MNHNS, CDR2 SASEGT. The CDR3 is 14 residues long. V gave up 5 bases and J gave up 5 bases, with 15 bases separating them. In DNA, the CDR3 is TGTGCCAGCAGTACCACAGGGAGGGGGACTGAAGCTTTCTTT. Translation: CASSTTGRGTEAFF.